The rows below give T cell receptor beta chains drawn from one sample of a study of T cell repertoires in cytomegalovirus infection. TCRdb passed the reads through MiXCR, listing each CDR3 protein once. Found here are roughly 630,000 distinct CDR3 sequences, 24% of them singletons; the top ten hold 6.5% to 10%. The sample consisted of CD8+ T cells from PBMCs. The receptor source for this set is a human donor in good health (CMV status not recorded). Some clones in this sample may be carry-over from other donors' samples. Each CDR3 is given with its conserved first and last residue. A D gene is named only where the DNA matches it firmly. Clone sizes are given selectively: once, few, many, or a class where the clone is expanded.

cdr3_aa	cdr3_nt	clone_size	d_call	v_call	j_call
CANSELSAGSSYEQYF	TGTGCCAACAGTGAATTGTCGGCGGGGAGCTCCTACGAGCAGTACTTC	-	-	TRBV25-1	TRBJ2-7
CASSLALRYNEQFF	TGTGCCAGCAGCTTAGCTTTGCGATACAATGAGCAGTTCTTC	few	-	TRBV7-9	TRBJ2-1
CASSPSQGDNEQFF	TGCGCCAGCAGCCCCTCTCAGGGGGACAATGAGCAGTTCTTC	-	TRBD1	TRBV5-1	TRBJ2-1
CASSFTTDSNQPQHF	TGTGCCAGCAGTTTTACGACTGATAGCAATCAGCCCCAGCATTTT	few	-	TRBV28	TRBJ1-5
CASSVGTDNQPQHF	TGCGCCAGCAGCGTAGGGACAGATAATCAGCCCCAGCATTTT	-	TRBD1	TRBV5-1	TRBJ1-5
CASSLAHRAEQYF	TGTGCCAGCAGCTTGGCGCACAGGGCCGAGCAGTACTTC	few	-	TRBV5-5	TRBJ2-7
CASSSWGGELFF	TGTGCCAGCAGTAGCTGGGGCGGGGAGCTGTTTTTT	few	-	TRBV6-5	TRBJ2-2
CASISGGEETQYF	TGTGCCAGCATTTCGGGTGGAGAAGAGACCCAGTACTTC	-	-	TRBV6-5	TRBJ2-5
CATRSRGLDYGYTF	TGTGCCACCAGGTCCCGTGGACTCGACTATGGCTACACCTTC	few	-	TRBV15	TRBJ1-2
CSVSEGAGDTDTQYF	TGCAGCGTTTCCGAGGGGGCGGGGGACACAGATACGCAGTATTTT	-	-	TRBV29-1	TRBJ2-3
CASSFSGTDSYNEQFF	TGTGCCAGCAGCTTCTCCGGGACCGACTCCTACAATGAGCAGTTCTTC	-	-	TRBV7-2	TRBJ2-1
CSAKGKGGSYGQYF	TGCAGTGCGAAGGGAAAGGGTGGCTCCTACGGGCAGTACTTC	-	-	TRBV20-1	TRBJ2-7
CASSMWGPEAFF	TGTGCCAGTAGTATGTGGGGCCCTGAAGCTTTCTTT	-	-	TRBV19	TRBJ1-1
CASRGETDTQYF	TGTGCCAGCAGAGGCGAAACAGATACGCAGTATTTT	-	-	TRBV7-3	TRBJ2-3
CASSQVRVNDGYTF	TGCGCCAGCAGCCAAGTAAGGGTTAACGATGGCTACACCTTC	many	-	TRBV4-1	TRBJ1-2
CASSLTAAQYNEQFF	TGTGCCAGCAGCTTAACGGCAGCCCAGTACAATGAGCAGTTCTTC	-	-	TRBV7-3	TRBJ2-1
CASSPPRGAYEQYF	TGTGCCAGCAGCCCCCCGCGGGGCGCCTACGAGCAGTACTTC	few	-	TRBV7-8	TRBJ2-7